This is a list of T cell receptor beta chains from one sample in a study of cytomegalovirus exposure and HLA in healthy donors. Repertoires were generated with immunoSEQ multiplex PCR, while TCRdb's copy carries only in-frame clones and drops some. The table lists about 220,000 clones, around 88% of them singletons. What was sequenced was PBMCs. These receptors were collected from a woman aged 18-30 years in good health and CMV-seronegative. CDR3s include the opening cysteine and the closing phenylalanine or tryptophan. The D gene is left open where the match is weak. Rows give clone size only sometimes, using once, few, many, or a class for an expanded clone.

TRBD1 | TRBJ2-7 | - | TRBV5-6 | TGTGCCAGCAGCTTGCGGGACAGGGTGAACGAGCAGTACTTC | CASSLRDRVNEQYF
TRBD2 | TRBJ2-7 | - | TRBV7-9 | TGTGCCAGCAGCTTAGCGGGGCCGGGAGGCTACGAGCAGTACTTC | CASSLAGPGGYEQYF
TRBD1 | TRBJ2-7 | once | TRBV27 | TGTGCCAGCAGTCGCAGGGGGAGAGACGAGCAGTACTTC | CASSRRGRDEQYF
TRBD1 | TRBJ2-5 | - | TRBV10-3 | TGTGCCATCAGTGAGTCGTTGGGACAGGGTGGTCAAGAGACCCAGTACTTC | CAISESLGQGGQETQYF
- | TRBJ2-7 | - | TRBV25-1 | TGTGCCAGCAGTCCAGGGGCACCCTACGAGCAGTACTTC | CASSPGAPYEQYF
- | TRBJ1-1 | once | TRBV5-6 | TGTGCCAGCAGCTTGGGGCAGGGGTTCACTGAAGCTTTCTTT | CASSLGQGFTEAFF
- | TRBJ2-3 | - | TRBV29-1 | TGCAGCGTCCTCATCCCCTTAGAAGATACGCAGTATTTT | CSVLIPLEDTQYF
TRBD1 | TRBJ1-4 | once | TRBV5-1 | TGCGCCAGCAGCCCTCGGACAGGGGGTGGTGAAAAACTGTTTTTT | CASSPRTGGGEKLFF
- | TRBJ1-2 | - | TRBV27 | TGTGCCAGCAGTCCACAGACCAGGAACTATGGCTACACCTTC | CASSPQTRNYGYTF
- | TRBJ2-7 | - | TRBV9 | TGTGCCAGCAGCGTAGGGGCTCTTGGTTTTACGTCCTACGAGCAGTACTTC | CASSVGALGFTSYEQYF
TRBD1 | TRBJ2-7 | - | TRBV5-8 | TGTGCCAGCAGTCCCGGGACAGGGGGGCGTCTGGACTACGAGCAGTACTTC | CASSPGTGGRLDYEQYF
- | TRBJ2-1 | - | TRBV5-1 | TGCGCCAGCAGCTTGGGGGGCACGGACAATGAGCAGTTCTTC | CASSLGGTDNEQFF
- | TRBJ2-5 | - | TRBV5-6 | TGTGCCAGCATCCTAACAGGGCCCCAAGAGACCCAGTACTTC | CASILTGPQETQYF
TRBD2 | TRBJ2-7 | - | TRBV28 | TGTGCCAGCAGCTCTGTTGGCGGGAGGACCCACAAGCAGTACTTC | CASSSVGGRTHKQYF
TRBD2 | TRBJ2-2 | - | TRBV7-3 | TGTGCCAGCAGCTTATTCAGCGGGAGGGCCGGAACCGGGGAGCTGTTTTTT | CASSLFSGRAGTGELFF
- | TRBJ1-1 | - | TRBV21-1 | TGTGCCAGCAGCGCCAGGGGTACTGAAGCTTTCTTT | CASSARGTEAFF
- | TRBJ1-3 | - | TRBV4-3 | TGCGCCAGCAGCCAAGATGGAGGTGGGAACACCATATATTTT | CASSQDGGGNTIYF
- | TRBJ1-2 | - | TRBV28 | TGTGCCAGCAGTTTGGGGGGACTGAGGGGCTACACCTTC | CASSLGGLRGYTF
- | TRBJ2-7 | - | TRBV2 | TGTGCCAGCGACAGCCCAAACTCCTACGAGCAGTACTTC | CASDSPNSYEQYF
- | TRBJ1-1 | - | TRBV10-3 | TGTGCCACCAAACAGGGGAACACTGAAGCTTTCTTT | CATKQGNTEAFF
- | TRBJ2-3 | - | TRBV6-5 | TGTGCCAGCAGTTACTCGTGGCCAGGGGGCACAGATACGCAGTATTTT | CASSYSWPGGTDTQYF
- | TRBJ1-2 | - | TRBV6-4 | TGTGCCAGCAGTCCGGGGATGGGCTATGGCTACACCTTC | CASSPGMGYGYTF
TRBD2 | TRBJ2-7 | - | TRBV5-4 | TGTGCCAGCAGCAAGTCCGGGACTACGGACGAGCAGTACTTC | CASSKSGTTDEQYF
- | TRBJ1-1 | once | TRBV5-1 | TGCGCCAGCAGCGTATCGGCAGGGACTACTGAAGCTTTCTTT | CASSVSAGTTEAFF
- | TRBJ2-3 | - | TRBV4-2 | TGTGCCAGCAGCCAAGGCTATTTAGATACGCAGTATTTT | CASSQGYLDTQYF
TRBD2 | TRBJ2-1 | once | TRBV29-1 | TGCAGCGTGAAGCGGGAGGTGGGTCTTTACAATGAGCAGTTCTTC | CSVKREVGLYNEQFF
TRBD2 | TRBJ2-1 | - | TRBV27 | TGTGCCAGCAGTTTACCTGGACTAGCTCACGAGCAGTTCTTC | CASSLPGLAHEQFF
- | TRBJ2-7 | - | TRBV29-1 | TGCAGCGTTGCTGGGGCCAGGTACGAGCAGTACTTC | CSVAGARYEQYF
- | TRBJ1-4 | - | TRBV7-2 | TGTGCCAGCAGCTTAGTCGGGGGATCTGAAAAACTGTTTTTT | CASSLVGGSEKLFF
- | TRBJ2-7 | - | TRBV21-1 | TGTGCCAGCAGCAAACCGGGACAGGGTCCCTACGAGCAGTACTTC | CASSKPGQGPYEQYF
TRBD1 | TRBJ1-2 | - | TRBV5-1 | TGCGCCAGCAGCTTGGTAGGGACAGGGTTTAACTATGGCTACACCTTC | CASSLVGTGFNYGYTF
TRBD1 | TRBJ1-2 | - | TRBV19 | TGTGCCAGTAGTATGACAGGGGTTAACTATGGCTACACCTTC | CASSMTGVNYGYTF
- | TRBJ2-5 | - | TRBV27 | TGTGCCAGCAGTCCCCCCGCGGAGACCCAGTACTTC | CASSPPAETQYF
TRBD1 | TRBJ1-2 | - | TRBV23-1 | TGCGCCAGCAGTGCGGGCGTAGCAGGGGGAAGACAAACCGCCTATGGCTACACCTTC | CASSAGVAGGRQTAYGYTF
- | TRBJ1-2 | - | TRBV19 | TGTGCCAGCACATCTAACTATGGCTACACCTTC | CASTSNYGYTF
- | TRBJ1-4 | - | TRBV27 | TGTGCCAGCAGTGCAGGGGTTGCAACTAATGAAAAACTGTTTTTT | CASSAGVATNEKLFF
TRBD1 | TRBJ2-1 | - | TRBV2 | TGTGCCAGCAGTTACGACAGGGGGCGCAAATTGTCCTACAATGAGCAGTTCTTC | CASSYDRGRKLSYNEQFF
TRBD2 | TRBJ2-1 | - | TRBV2 | TGTGCCAGCAGCTTTCCGGGACTAGCGGGTGCATCTCCCAGAGAGCAGTTCTTC | CASSFPGLAGASPREQFF